The 19 T cell receptor beta chains below were found in one sample sequenced in a study of blood T cell repertoires in COVID-19 (dated by TCRdb to about 2020). The library was built by means of the immunoSEQ multiplex PCR assay. In its TCRdb copy, this immuneACCESS table keeps in-frame sequences only and misses some clones. Where compared with another copy, unresolved V genes explain less than half of these, and the others have no known cause. The sample profile shows around 470,000 clones; less than 95% of them were found once. The ten largest clones capture more than 0.55% of the sample. Specimen: PBMCs or T cells enriched from blood (not recorded which). The receptors come from a young man who had recovered from COVID-19.

The chain employs TRBV6-5 and TRBJ2-3; tentative D call: TRBD2 (6 bases). V lost 8 bases, J lost 2 bases, and 17 bases lay in between. The CDR3 covers 15 residues. Germline V CDR1 and CDR2: MNHEY, SVGAGI. The DNA for the CDR3 is TGTGCCAGCCGACTAGAGCGGGCCCCCACAGATACGCAGTATTTT. Protein sequence: CASRLERAPTDTQYF.

CDR3 DNA: TGTGCCAGCAGCTTGTTTAGCGGGAACACAGATACGCAGTATTTT. Residues: CASSLFSGNTDTQYF. V gene TRBV5-5 combines with J gene TRBJ2-3, with 8 positions matching TRBD2. This CDR3 is built from 15 residues. CDR1 and CDR2 from the germline V gene are SGHKS and YYEKEE (reference sequence). J gave up 2 bases and V 1 base, and 3 bases lay outside the gene matches. The full variable domain, with the rest looked up from reference TRBV5-5 and TRBJ2-3, is DAGVTQSPTHLIKTRGQQVTLRCSPISGHKSVSWYQQVLGQGPQFIFQYYEKEERGRGNFPDRFSARQFPNYSSELNVNALLLGDSALYLCASSLFSGNTDTQYFGPGTRLTVL.

V and J are TRBV2 and TRBJ1-5; a weak D match, TRBD1 (6 bases). The CDR3 covers 13 residues. Germline lookup yields CDR1 SNHLY and CDR2 FYNNEI. Between the trimmed V and J ends, which lost 8 bases and 3 bases, there was a span of 11 bases. The CDR3 reads CASLGQNNQPQHF. The CDR3 bases are TGTGCCAGCCTCGGACAGAACAATCAGCCCCAGCATTTT.

The chain combines TRBV5-8 with TRBJ1-1; tentatively, D is TRBD1 (5 bases). CDR3 length: 17 amino acids. The germline CDR1 and CDR2 sequences are SGHTS and YDEGEE. V was clipped by 0 bases and J by 3 bases, with 18 bases between them. This CDR3 is CASSLGMGLTLHTEAFF. CDR3 in DNA: TGTGCCAGCAGCTTGGGCATGGGGCTTACATTGCACACTGAAGCTTTCTTT. The variable domain in full, with the rest retrieved from reference TRBV5-8 and TRBJ1-1, is EAGVTQSPTHLIKTRGQQATLRCSPISGHTSVYWYQQALGLGLQFLLWYDEGEERNRGNFPPRFSGRQFPNYSSELNVNALELEDSALYLCASSLGMGLTLHTEAFFGQGTRLTVV.

The DNA for the CDR3 is TGTGCCAGCTCACCGGGGGGACGATCTGGGGCCAACGTCCTGACTTTC. It encodes CASSPGGRSGANVLTF. The J gene is TRBJ2-6, the V gene TRBV18; D perhaps matches TRBD2 (6 bases). V gave up 3 bases and J gave up 1 base, with 10 bases separating them. The CDR3 runs to 16 residues. Looked up from germline, CDR1 is KGHSH and CDR2 is LQKENI.

The chain uses TRBV10-3 and TRBJ1-1, with TRBD1 as a possible D gene (5 bases). Germline CDR1 is ENHRY and CDR2 is SYGVKD. The V gene lost 10 bases and the J gene lost 0 bases, with 15 bases spanning the gap. This CDR3 spans 14 amino acids. DNA of the CDR3: TGTGCCACTGGGCCAGGGCCCTTGAACACTGAAGCTTTCTTT. It specifies CATGPGPLNTEAFF.

The chain recombines TRBV5-4 with TRBJ2-2, with TRBD2 as a possible D gene (6 bases). From germline, CDR1 is SGHNT and CDR2 YYREEE (reference sequence). The CDR3 has 15 residues. V was shortened by 4 bases and J by 4 bases, with 14 bases between the two germline ends. The CDR3 here is CASSGRAGFTGELFF. The DNA for the CDR3 is TGTGCCAGCAGCGGTAGGGCGGGGTTCACCGGGGAGCTGTTTTTT.

The chain joins TRBV27 to TRBJ1-4; no definite D call. Trimming cost V 2 bases and J 8 bases, with 12 bases left between them. The CDR3 runs to 14 residues. The germline V gene has CDR1 MNHEY and CDR2 SMNVEV (reference sequence). The CDR3 reads CASSLTNGKEKLFF. In nucleotides, the CDR3 is TGTGCCAGCAGTTTAACAAACGGGAAGGAAAAACTGTTTTTT.

The chain is built from TRBV28 and TRBJ2-7; the match to TRBD2 covers 8 bases. The CDR3 length is 16 residues. The V segment lost 5 bases and the J segment 7 bases; nucleotides outside the gene matches: 16. CDR1 is MDHEN and CDR2 is SYDVKM in the germline V gene. This CDR3 is CASSPSVGTSIGEQYF. The CDR3 DNA reads as TGTGCCAGCAGTCCATCGGTTGGGACTAGTATAGGAGAGCAGTACTTC.

This chain uses TRBV1 with TRBJ2-3; the table names TRBD2, a call not compared with the DNA. TRBV1 is classified as a pseudogene. The CDR3 extends over 19 amino acids. CDR3 sequence: CTSSETTPAGGPGTDTQYF. The CDR3 DNA reads TGCACCAGCAGCGAAACGACCCCCGCCGGCGGGCCAGGCACAGATACGCAGTATTTT.

The rearrangement uses TRBV7-9 and TRBJ2-1; D not resolved. V lost 2 bases and J lost 0, with 5 bases in between. There are 14 residues in the CDR3. Germline assignment: CDR1 SEHNR and CDR2 FQNEAQ (reference sequence). The CDR3 DNA reads TGTGCCAGCAGCTTAAGCGTCTCCTACAATGAGCAGTTCTTC. Residues: CASSLSVSYNEQFF. Full variable domain (rest looked up from reference TRBV7-9 and TRBJ2-1): DTGVSQNPRHKITKRGQNVTFRCDPISEHNRLYWYRQTLGQGPEFLTYFQNEAQLEKSRLLSDRFSAERPKGSFSTLEIQRTEQGDSAMYLCASSLSVSYNEQFFGPGTRLTVL.

This sequence joins TRBV2 and TRBJ1-5, with 11 bases identical to TRBD1. The trim removed 5 bases at V and 2 bases at J, leaving 5 bases unmatched. The CDR3 is 16 amino acids. Germline CDR1 and CDR2: SNHLY and FYNNEI. The CDR3 bases are TGTGCCAGCAGTTCACCGGGACAGGGGGGCAATCAGCCCCAGCATTTT. It specifies CASSSPGQGGNQPQHF.

The chain joins TRBV19 to TRBJ2-1, with TRBD2 as a possible D gene (5 bases). Germline V gene data show CDR1 as LNHDA and CDR2 as SQIVND (reference sequence). The CDR3 runs 15 residues. The V gene lost 6 bases and the J gene lost 7 bases, with 19 bases spanning the gap. The CDR3, as DNA: TGTGCCAGTAGGCCCCCCGGTGAGCGGAGTAATGAGCAGTTCTTC. Translation gives CASRPPGERSNEQFF.

The CDR3: CASSGQGAGVGELFF. DNA for the CDR3: TGCGCCAGCAGCGGTCAGGGGGCCGGGGTCGGGGAGCTGTTTTTT. The chain is built from TRBV5-1 and TRBJ2-2; 8 bases line up with TRBD1. Germline V gene sequence: CDR1 SGHRS, CDR2 YFSETQ. The CDR3 totals 15 residues. J was trimmed by 7 bases and V by 4 bases; bases with no gene match: 9.

The genes are TRBV10-3 and TRBJ2-2; 8 positions agree with TRBD2. V shed 6 bases, J shed 5 bases, and the junction held 5 bases outside the gene matches. The CDR3 covers 14 residues. The germline V gene encodes CDR1 ENHRY and CDR2 SYGVKD. In DNA form, the CDR3 reads TGTGCCATCAGCCCAGCGGGAGCGACCGGGGAGCTGTTTTTT. Translation gives CAISPAGATGELFF.

The chain's CDR3 is CSAGHGSPLHF. As DNA, the CDR3 is TGCAGTGCGGGCCACGGCTCACCCCTCCACTTT. The V call is TRBV20-1, the J call TRBJ1-6; D gene unclear. This CDR3 is built from 11 residues. The germline V and J ends were trimmed by 6 bases and 10 bases, with 10 bases remaining between them. The germline gives CDR1 DFQATT, CDR2 SNEGSKA (reference sequence).

The chain combines TRBV12-3 or TRBV12-4 with TRBJ1-6; no reliable D call. V was trimmed by 6 bases and J by 5 bases, leaving 8 bases between them. The CDR3 is 13 amino acids. The CDR3 spells CASSKHDNSPLHF. CDR3 nucleotides: TGTGCCAGCAGCAAACACGATAATTCACCCCTCCACTTT.

The V and J genes are TRBV19 and TRBJ1-5, with D perhaps TRBD1 (6 bases). The ends were cut back, 0 bases at V and 4 bases at J, with 13 bases in the middle. CDR3 length: 16 amino acids. CDR1 and CDR2 (germline): LNHDA, SQIVND (reference sequence). The CDR3 protein is CASSIEGTKGNQPQHF. Here the CDR3 DNA reads TGTGCCAGTAGTATAGAAGGGACAAAGGGGAATCAGCCCCAGCATTTT.

The chain uses TRBV9 and TRBJ2-2; 8 bases map to TRBD1. Germline V lookup: CDR1 SGDLS, CDR2 YYNGEE. This CDR3 has 15 residues. V shed 2 bases, J shed 4 bases, and the junction held 4 bases outside the gene matches. Here the CDR3 reads CASSVGQVGTGELFF. CDR3 DNA: TGTGCCAGCAGCGTGGGACAGGTGGGCACCGGGGAGCTGTTTTTT.